These 13 T cell receptor beta chains came from one sample sequenced in a study of shared clonotypes between healthy human individuals. In the naive CD8 group, cells lacked CD45RO and were positively selected for CCR7, so terminally differentiated effector memory CD45RA+ cells were left out. Clones were read by immunoSEQ multiplex PCR, and TCRdb kept only the in-frame ones, dropping some. The sample has more than 500,000 clones, roughly 96% seen once. Sequences were obtained from naive CD8+ T cells sorted from blood. All receptors come from a woman younger than 45 in good health.

This sequence joins TRBV7-6 and TRBJ2-3, with D perhaps TRBD1 or TRBD2 (5 bases each). The ends were cut back, 5 bases at V and 0 bases at J, with 15 bases in the middle. Germline CDR1 SGHVS, CDR2 FNYEAQ. CDR3 size: 16 residues. CDR3 coding DNA: TGTGCCAGCAGCGGAGTGAGGGACCCCAGCACAGATACGCAGTATTTT. It translates to CASSGVRDPSTDTQYF.

In this sample, this clone turned up a few times. This same CDR3 is encoded by further DNA sequences in the sample. This rearrangement joins TRBV13 to TRBJ1-1, with D hard to call. CDR1 is PRHDT and CDR2 is FYEKMQ in the germline V gene (reference sequence). This CDR3 contains 11 residues. With 5 bases removed from V and 4 bases from J, the gap between germline ends came to 5 bases. CDR3 sequence: CASSLRTEAFF. The CDR3 region has the DNA TGTGCCAGCAGCCTCCGCACTGAAGCTTTCTTT. Combining the CDR3 with reference TRBV13 and TRBJ1-1 gives the whole variable domain AAGVIQSPRHLIKEKRETATLKCYPIPRHDTVYWYQQGPGQDPQFLISFYEKMQSDKGSIPDRFSAQQFSDYHSELNMSSLELGDSALYFCASSLRTEAFFGQGTRLTVV.

With respect to this clone: A read error may produce the germline difference seen at one junction end. The rearrangement joins TRBV28 to TRBJ1-5; 8 bases match TRBD1. The CDR3 has 14 residues. Germline V gene sequence: CDR1 MDHEN, CDR2 SYDVKM. This CDR3 reads CASSLRGRNQSQHF. The CDR3, as DNA: TGTGCCAGCAGTCTCAGGGGGCGCAATCAGTCCCAGCATTTT.

The V and J genes are TRBV2 and TRBJ1-5; possible D gene TRBD1, 5 bases. The length of the CDR3 is 16 residues. Germline loops: CDR1 SNHLY, CDR2 FYNNEI. The germline V and J ends were trimmed by 1 base and 1 base, with 11 bases remaining between them. The CDR3 bases are TGTGCCAGCAGTGAAGGCCAGGGCTGGAGCAATCAGCCCCAGCATTTT. It translates to CASSEGQGWSNQPQHF.

The chain carries TRBV5-1 and TRBJ2-7; 15 positions match TRBD2. This CDR3 is built from 17 residues. Trimming took 4 bases from V and 2 from J; bases not matched to a gene: 7. Germline loops: CDR1 SGHRS, CDR2 YFSETQ. The CDR3 nucleotides read TGCGCCAGCAGCCCCGGGACTAGCGGGAGGAGGACCTACGAGCAGTACTTC. Its protein product is CASSPGTSGRRTYEQYF. Variable domain in full (rest from reference TRBV5-1 and TRBJ2-7): KAGVTQTPRYLIKTRGQQVTLSCSPISGHRSVSWYQQTPGQGLQFLFEYFSETQRNKGNFPGRFSGRQFSNSRSEMNVSTLELGDSALYLCASSPGTSGRRTYEQYFGPGTRLTVT.

The rearrangement joins TRBV2 to TRBJ1-2, with 8 nucleotides matching TRBD1. Germline CDR1 is SNHLY and CDR2 is FYNNEI. There are 13 residues in the CDR3. Trimming took 6 bases from V and 7 from J; bases not matched to a gene: 7. The CDR3 here is CASRETGEAGYTF. The CDR3 nucleotides read TGTGCCAGCAGGGAGACAGGGGAGGCTGGCTACACCTTC.

This chain joins TRBV2 and TRBJ2-7; 7 bases align to TRBD2. The trim removed 3 bases at V and 3 bases at J, leaving 2 bases unmatched. The germline V gene has CDR1 SNHLY and CDR2 FYNNEI. CDR3 length equals 13 residues. CDR3 in DNA: TGTGCCAGCAGTGATAGCGGGCACTACGAGCAGTACTTC. Amino acid sequence: CASSDSGHYEQYF.

This clone was recorded a few times. The chain carries TRBV27 and TRBJ1-3; TRBD1 might be the D (5 bases). Trimming cost V 6 bases and J 4 bases, with 10 bases left between them. Germline loops: CDR1 MNHEY, CDR2 SMNVEV (reference sequence). The CDR3 has 13 amino acids. CDR3 loop: CASSWDRGNTIYF. CDR3 sequence (DNA): TGTGCCAGCAGCTGGGACCGCGGAAACACCATATATTTT.

The chain employs TRBV5-4 and TRBJ2-5, with TRBD1 identical over 9 bases. The end of the DNA is better explained by TRBJ2-7, so the J call may be wrong. From germline, CDR1 is SGHNT and CDR2 YYREEE (reference sequence). The CDR3 extends over 15 amino acids. CDR3 nucleotide sequence: TGTGCCAGCAGCTTCCCGGGACAGGGCTACTACGAGCAGTACTTC. Protein sequence: CASSFPGQGYYEQYF.

V usage is TRBV29-1 and J usage is TRBJ2-2; D is unclear. Trimming took 5 bases from V and 3 from J, leaving 4 bases between them. Germline-derived CDR1 and CDR2 are SQVTM and ANQGSEA. CDR3 length: 11 amino acids. The CDR3 bases are TGCAGCGTTTTCCACACCGGGGAGCTGTTTTTT. Encoded protein: CSVFHTGELFF.

V gene TRBV28 combines with J gene TRBJ1-2, with D unclear. V was clipped by 6 bases and J by 5 bases, with 16 bases between them. The CDR3 contains 14 residues. Germline V lookup: CDR1 MDHEN, CDR2 SYDVKM. The CDR3 coding sequence is TGTGCCAGCAGCAATCCTCTTGAGGTTTATGGCTACACCTTC. Encoded protein: CASSNPLEVYGYTF.

The CDR3 protein is CAGSYEQYF. The CDR3 region has the DNA TGTGCCGGATCCTACGAGCAGTACTTC. The rearrangement joins TRBV6-7 to TRBJ2-7, with D hard to call. TRBV6-7 is marked as an open reading frame, function uncertain. Trimming stripped 11 bases from V and 1 base from J, with 3 bases between. CDR3 length: 9 residues.

The rearrangement links TRBV28 to TRBJ2-7; 8 positions match TRBD2. V lost 1 base, J lost 7 bases, and 9 bases stayed unmatched. The germline CDR1 and CDR2 sequences are MDHEN and SYDVKM. The CDR3 is made up of 15 amino acids. The CDR3 region has the DNA TGTGCCAGCAGTTTATCAAGCGGGAGAGGTAGGGAGCAGTACTTC. As protein: CASSLSSGRGREQYF.